The rows below give T cell receptor beta chains drawn from one sample of a study of regulatory T cells in long-lasting Graves disease. Each CDR3 protein gets one entry after TCRdb re-called the multiplex PCR reads with MiXCR. The sample includes 350,000 to 500,000 distinct CDR3 sequences, around 13% of them seen just once. This same sample was also part of a study on T cells in Graves' hyperthyroidism and ophthalmopathy.

This specimen consisted of peripheral blood mononuclear cells (PBMCs), obtained at new diagnosis, from a patient treated with antithyroid drugs. Source of these receptors: a woman aged 50 to 60 with Graves disease. Each CDR3 is given with its conserved first and last residue. A D gene is named only where the DNA matches it firmly. Not all rows give a size; the values are once, few, many and, for expanded clones, a class.

size: many
D: TRBD1
V: TRBV6-1
J: TRBJ2-2
DNA: TGTGCCAGCCAAGACAGGGATCCGGACACCGGGGAGCTGTTTTTT
CDR3: CASQDRDPDTGELFF

size: NA
D: NA
V: TRBV18
J: TRBJ2-7
DNA: TGTGCCAGCTCACCCGGAACTGCGGACGAGCAGTACTTC
CDR3: CASSPGTADEQYF

size: many
D: TRBD2
V: TRBV5-1
J: TRBJ2-3
DNA: TGCGCCAGCAGCTTGGAGATAGCGGGGCCAACAGATACGCAGTATTTT
CDR3: CASSLEIAGPTDTQYF

size: many
D: NA
V: TRBV6-6
J: TRBJ2-1
DNA: TGTGCCAGCAGTTACTCGATGTTGGGGTTCTACAATGAGCAGTTCTTC
CDR3: CASSYSMLGFYNEQFF

size: NA
D: NA
V: TRBV3-1
J: TRBJ2-1
DNA: TGTGCCAGCAGCCAAGTCAAGAGTCGGTGGAATGAGCAGTTCTTC
CDR3: CASSQVKSRWNEQFF

size: many
D: TRBD1
V: TRBV11-2
J: TRBJ2-1
DNA: TGTGCCAGCAGCTCATACGACAGGGACAATGAGCAGTTCTTC
CDR3: CASSSYDRDNEQFF

size: many
D: NA
V: TRBV12-3/TRBV12-4
J: TRBJ1-2
DNA: TGTGCCAGCAGTATCGGCATTAACTATGGCTACACCTTC
CDR3: CASSIGINYGYTF

size: NA
D: TRBD2
V: TRBV20-1
J: TRBJ2-3
DNA: TGCAGTGCCGTAGGGCTAGCGGGAGAGGCGCAGTATTTT
CDR3: CSAVGLAGEAQYF

size: many
D: TRBD1
V: TRBV2
J: TRBJ1-5
DNA: TGTGCCAGCACTTTCGGACAGGCGAATAATCAGCCCCAGCATTTT
CDR3: CASTFGQANNQPQHF

size: many
D: NA
V: TRBV2
J: TRBJ2-3
DNA: TGTGCCAGCAGTCTCCAGGTGCAGTATTTT
CDR3: CASSLQVQYF

size: many
D: TRBD2
V: TRBV30
J: TRBJ2-3
DNA: TGTGCCTGGAGTTTGGTCGGGAGGGGCAGGCGGTGGGGAGATACGCAGTATTTT
CDR3: CAWSLVGRGRRWGDTQYF

size: few
D: NA
V: TRBV20-1
J: TRBJ2-7
DNA: TGCAGTGCTAGAGTGACTAGCTCCTACGAGCAGTACTTC
CDR3: CSARVTSSYEQYF

size: many
D: NA
V: TRBV10-3
J: TRBJ1-5
DNA: TGTGCCATCAGTGAGGTGATCTCCAGGGGCTACAATCAGCCCCAGCATTTT
CDR3: CAISEVISRGYNQPQHF

size: NA
D: NA
V: TRBV18
J: TRBJ1-2
DNA: TGTGCCAGCTCACCTCCCTCCTCCGACAGCTATGGCTACACCTTC
CDR3: CASSPPSSDSYGYTF

size: many
D: NA
V: TRBV7-3
J: TRBJ2-3
DNA: TGTGCCAGCAGCAAAAATCTGGAGGGGGATACGCAGTATTTT
CDR3: CASSKNLEGDTQYF

size: many
D: NA
V: TRBV5-1
J: TRBJ2-3
DNA: TGCGCCAGCAGCTTGTTAACGCCGAGCACAGATACGCAGTATTTT
CDR3: CASSLLTPSTDTQYF

size: NA
D: TRBD2
V: TRBV11-1
J: TRBJ2-2
DNA: TGTGCCAGCAGCTTCCGGACTAGCGGGAGGACCGGGGAGCTGTTTTTT
CDR3: CASSFRTSGRTGELFF

size: many
D: TRBD1
V: TRBV6-2/TRBV6-3
J: TRBJ2-2
DNA: TGTGCCAGCAGTTCTCGGACAGGGAGACCCGGGGAGCTGTTTTTT
CDR3: CASSSRTGRPGELFF

size: many
D: TRBD2
V: TRBV5-4
J: TRBJ2-1
DNA: TGTGCCAGCAGCTTGAGTCCTAGCGGGAGGGCCAATGAGCAGTTCTTC
CDR3: CASSLSPSGRANEQFF

size: few
D: NA
V: TRBV5-1
J: TRBJ1-4
DNA: TGCGCCAGCAGCTTGTCACCCGGGGGTGAAAAACTGTTTTTT
CDR3: CASSLSPGGEKLFF

size: many
D: NA
V: TRBV12-3/TRBV12-4
J: TRBJ2-3
DNA: TGTGCCAGCATCCCTGGCGGGGCACGCACAGATACGCAGTATTTT
CDR3: CASIPGGARTDTQYF

size: many
D: TRBD2
V: TRBV5-1
J: TRBJ2-1
DNA: TGCGCCAGCAGCGTAGCGGGAGTCTCCTACAATGAGCAGTTCTTC
CDR3: CASSVAGVSYNEQFF

size: few
D: NA
V: TRBV5-1
J: TRBJ1-4
DNA: TGCGCCAGCAGCCGCGCACAGGATGAAAAACTGTTTTTT
CDR3: CASSRAQDEKLFF

size: NA
D: NA
V: TRBV20-1
J: TRBJ1-2
DNA: TGCAGTGCTAGACGGCAGCACTATGGCTACACCTTC
CDR3: CSARRQHYGYTF

size: few
D: TRBD2
V: TRBV5-1
J: TRBJ2-7
DNA: TGCGCCAGCAGCTTGGATGCTAGCGGGACCTCCTACGAGCAGTACTTC
CDR3: CASSLDASGTSYEQYF

size: many
D: NA
V: TRBV5-1
J: TRBJ1-1
DNA: TGCGCCAGCAGCTTGGCTCCAGCGAACACTGAAGCTTTCTTT
CDR3: CASSLAPANTEAFF

size: many
D: TRBD1
V: TRBV6-2/TRBV6-3
J: TRBJ2-5
DNA: TGTGCCAGCAGTCATGGACAGGTCCTAGCCGAGACCCAGTACTTC
CDR3: CASSHGQVLAETQYF

size: NA
D: TRBD1
V: TRBV5-1
J: TRBJ1-4
DNA: TGCGCCAGCAGCTGGAATCAACAGGGGGCGCTCAGGGAAAAACTGTTTTTT
CDR3: CASSWNQQGALREKLFF

size: many
D: TRBD1
V: TRBV7-2
J: TRBJ1-5
DNA: TGTGCCAGCAGCCCCCGGGACAGTAGCAATCAGCCCCAGCATTTT
CDR3: CASSPRDSSNQPQHF

size: NA
D: NA
V: TRBV29-1
J: TRBJ2-7
DNA: TGCAGCGTCGCCGTGGAGGCACCCTACGAGCAGTACTTC
CDR3: CSVAVEAPYEQYF

size: NA
D: NA
V: TRBV19
J: TRBJ1-2
DNA: TGTGCCAGTAGTAATCCAGGGGAGTGGTATGGCTACACCTTC
CDR3: CASSNPGEWYGYTF

size: many
D: TRBD1
V: TRBV9
J: TRBJ2-1
DNA: TGTGCCAGCAGCCCGGGACAGGGGTCGTACACTGAGCAGTTCTTC
CDR3: CASSPGQGSYTEQFF